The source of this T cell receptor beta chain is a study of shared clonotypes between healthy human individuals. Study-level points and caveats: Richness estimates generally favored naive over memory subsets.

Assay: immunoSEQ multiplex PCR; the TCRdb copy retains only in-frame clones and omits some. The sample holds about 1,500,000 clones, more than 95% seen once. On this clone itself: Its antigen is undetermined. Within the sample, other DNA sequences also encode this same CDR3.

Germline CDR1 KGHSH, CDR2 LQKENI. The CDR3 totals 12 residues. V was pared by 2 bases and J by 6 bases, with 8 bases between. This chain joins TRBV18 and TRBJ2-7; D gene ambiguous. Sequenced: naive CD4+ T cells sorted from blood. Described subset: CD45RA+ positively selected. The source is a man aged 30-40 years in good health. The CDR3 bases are TGTGCCAGCTCACCAGGGGTGGGCGAGCAGTACTTC. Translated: CASSPGVGEQYF.